This paragraph covers one T cell receptor beta chain sequence. The data derive from a study of technical replicates of blood from several donors. The table came from immunoSEQ multiplex PCR; TCRdb's copy has only in-frame clones and leaves some out. Of under 65,000 clones in the sample, 86% are singletons; the top ten hold approximately 5%. V gave up 3 bases and J gave up 1 base, with 12 bases separating them. The CDR3 is 15 amino acids. Germline CDR1 reads SGHAT; CDR2 reads FQDESV (reference sequence). Sequenced sample: PBMCs. The chain is built from TRBV11-1 and TRBJ1-2, with D unclear. This clonotype was obtained from a human donor in good health. Some clones in this sample may be carry-over from other donors' samples. The CDR3 coding sequence is TGTGCCAGCAGCTTGGGCCGAACGTTTAACTATGGCTACACCTTC. Protein product: CASSLGRTFNYGYTF.